These 24 T cell receptor beta chains were sequenced from one sample in a study of blood T cell repertoires in COVID-19. Repertoires were generated with immunoSEQ multiplex PCR, while TCRdb's copy carries only in-frame clones and drops some. The repertoire has roughly 250,000 clones, more than 80% of them found once; the top ten carry over 3.5%. The sequenced sample consisted of peripheral blood. The receptors shown here come from a woman aged 40-49 years with acute or convalescent COVID-19.

CDR3 bases: TGTGCCAGCAGCGCGACAGGGGCCATACAAGAGACCCAGTACTTC. Encoded protein: CASSATGAIQETQYF. The chain uses TRBV9 and TRBJ2-5; 8 nucleotides line up with TRBD1. With 3 bases clipped from V and 2 bases from J, the junction kept 6 bases outside the gene matches. Germline CDR1 is SGDLS and CDR2 is YYNGEE. The CDR3 spans 15 residues.

This chain connects TRBV6-1 to TRBJ2-7, with D maybe TRBD1 (5 bases). CDR3 length: 16 residues. V lost 2 bases and J lost 2, with 16 bases in between. In germline, CDR1 is MNHNS, CDR2 SASEGT. The CDR3 loop is CASSEWGYRLTYEQYV. CDR3 sequence (DNA): TGTGCCAGCAGTGAATGGGGATACAGGCTCACCTACGAGCAGTACGTC.

This chain uses TRBV6-5 with TRBJ1-2; D might be TRBD1 (6 bases). The CDR3 consists of 16 residues. Looked up from germline, CDR1 is MNHEY and CDR2 is SVGAGI. V gave up 4 bases and J gave up 1 base, with 16 bases separating them. The CDR3 DNA reads TGTGCCAGCAGTTTCGACTCGACAGGATTTAACTATGGCTACACCTTC. Translated, it gives CASSFDSTGFNYGYTF.

V and J are TRBV27 and TRBJ1-6, with TRBD1 matching over 7 bases. The V segment lost 5 bases and the J segment 3 bases; nucleotides outside the gene matches: 4. From germline, CDR1 is MNHEY and CDR2 SMNVEV (reference sequence). The CDR3 has 15 residues. The CDR3 spells CASSVRQGYNSPLHF. For the CDR3, the DNA is TGTGCCAGCAGTGTTCGACAGGGCTATAATTCACCCCTCCACTTT.

The genes are TRBV6-5 and TRBJ2-5, with a possible D match to TRBD1 (6 bases). Looked up from germline, CDR1 is MNHEY and CDR2 is SVGAGI. V was trimmed by 8 bases and J by 1 base, leaving 14 bases between them. This CDR3 has 14 residues. The CDR3 is CASLVWGLQETQYF. CDR3 nucleotides: TGTGCCAGCCTGGTCTGGGGGCTCCAAGAGACCCAGTACTTC.

J is TRBJ1-5 and V is TRBV15; tentatively, D is TRBD1 (5 bases). Germline CDR1 and CDR2: LNHNV and YYDKDF (reference sequence). Trimming removed 0 bases from V and 7 bases from J, with 13 bases in between. This CDR3 is built from 15 residues. For the CDR3, the DNA is TGTGCCACCAGCAGAGATCTGGGGCAGGGACAGCCCCAGCATTTT. Residues: CATSRDLGQGQPQHF.

The V call is TRBV2, the J call TRBJ2-3; 14 positions agree with TRBD2. V dropped 6 bases and J dropped 6; count of bases not matched to a gene: 11. This CDR3 is 17 amino acids long. Germline loops: CDR1 SNHLY, CDR2 FYNNEI. The CDR3 reads CASRHPGLAGDIDTQYF. The CDR3 region has the DNA TGTGCCAGCAGGCATCCGGGACTAGCGGGGGACATTGATACGCAGTATTTT.

This clone has just one count. The V gene is TRBV30, the J gene TRBJ2-5, with TRBD2 matching over 9 bases. The CDR3 is made up of 14 amino acids. From germline, CDR1 is GTSNPN and CDR2 SVGIG (reference sequence). With V trimmed by 4 bases and J by 5 bases, 8 bases remained unmatched. CDR3 in DNA: TGTGCCTGGACTAGCGGGGTACCAGGGGAGACCCAGTACTTC. It specifies CAWTSGVPGETQYF. Full variable domain (missing parts from reference TRBV30 and TRBJ2-5): SQTIHQWPATLVQPVGSPLSLECTVEGTSNPNLYWYRQAAGRGLQLLFYSVGIGQISSEVPQNLSASRPQDRQFILSSKKLLLSDSGFYLCAWTSGVPGETQYFGPGTRLLVL.

The genes are TRBV11-2 and TRBJ2-5, with 9 bases lining up with TRBD2. Unmatched junction bases numbered 9, after V lost 3 bases and J lost 1 base. The CDR3 has 17 residues. Germline values: CDR1 SGHAT, CDR2 FQNNGV. CDR3 nucleotide sequence: TGTGCCAGCAGCTTGAGTCGCAGCGGGGGGCCCCAAGAGACCCAGTACTTC. Amino acid sequence: CASSLSRSGGPQETQYF.

V usage is TRBV7-2 and J usage is TRBJ2-5; TRBD2 agrees at 7 bases. Germline loops: CDR1 SGHTA, CDR2 FQGNSA. The CDR3 length is 18 residues. Trimming at V came to 8 bases and at J to 2 bases, leaving 20 bases not matched to a gene. CDR3: CASSLNRAAGPAQETQYF. The CDR3 DNA follows: TGTGCCAGCTCGCTCAATAGGGCAGCGGGGCCTGCTCAAGAGACCCAGTACTTC.

This chain joins TRBV4-1 and TRBJ1-4; 11 nucleotides align to TRBD1. Trimming took 1 base from V and 7 from J; bases not matched to a gene: 5. The CDR3 spans 16 residues. Per germline, CDR1 MGHRA and CDR2 YSYEKL. CDR3 sequence reads: CASSQVGTGGGEKLFF. The CDR3 bases are TGCGCCAGCAGCCAAGTTGGGACAGGGGGTGGTGAAAAACTGTTTTTT.

The rearrangement links TRBV9 to TRBJ1-2, with 9 bases matching TRBD1. There are 15 residues in the CDR3. V trimming: 3 bases; J trimming: 2 bases; junction bases outside the gene matches: 5. Germline assignment: CDR1 SGDLS and CDR2 YYNGEE. The CDR3 protein is CASSEADRGNYGYTF. The CDR3 DNA sequence: TGTGCCAGCAGCGAAGCTGACAGGGGGAACTATGGCTACACCTTC.

The V and J genes are TRBV19 and TRBJ1-5; 7 nucleotides match TRBD1. This CDR3 is built from 13 residues. Trimming cost V 10 bases and J 2 bases; bases outside gene matches: 5. Germline V gene lookup returns CDR1 LNHDA and CDR2 SQIVND (reference sequence). Here the CDR3 reads CATDREGNQPQHF. The CDR3 DNA reads as TGTGCCACTGACAGGGAAGGCAATCAGCCCCAGCATTTT. Looking up the rest from reference TRBV19 and TRBJ1-5 gives the full variable domain: DGGITQSPKYLFRKEGQNVTLSCEQNLNHDAMYWYRQDPGQGLRLIYYSQIVNDFQKGDIAEGYSVSREKKESFPLTVTSAQKNPTAFYLCATDREGNQPQHFGDGTRLSIL.

The J gene is TRBJ1-5, the V gene TRBV5-6; no clear D. The CDR3 consists of 15 residues. Germline V gene data show CDR1 as SGHDT and CDR2 as YYEEEE. Trimming took 4 bases from V and 6 from J, leaving 17 bases between them. CDR3 protein: CASSLLRLASQPQHF. For the CDR3, the DNA is TGTGCCAGCAGCCTCCTCCGACTAGCCAGTCAGCCCCAGCATTTT.

This chain uses TRBV6-4 with TRBJ2-3, with 7 positions matching TRBD2. This CDR3 has 14 residues. After removal of 4 bases from V and 4 bases from J, the junction contained 5 bases not matched to a gene. Germline V CDR1 and CDR2: MRHNA, SNTAGT. The CDR3 sequence: CASSGTSQPDTQYF. CDR3 bases: TGTGCCAGCAGTGGGACTAGTCAACCAGATACGCAGTATTTT.

The chain joins TRBV10-2 to TRBJ1-6; D uncertain. CDR3 length: 14 residues. The V and J ends lost 3 bases and 7 bases respectively, with 10 bases between them. CDR1 and CDR2 (germline): WSHSY, SAAADI. This chain's CDR3 is CASSESQKNSPLHF. Here the CDR3 DNA reads TGCGCCAGCAGTGAATCGCAGAAGAATTCACCCCTCCACTTT.

The chain links TRBV13 to TRBJ1-1, with a possible D match to TRBD1 (5 bases). The CDR3 runs 15 residues. Trimming took 0 bases from V and 1 from J, leaving 9 bases between them. In germline, CDR1 is PRHDT, CDR2 FYEKMQ (reference sequence). Here the CDR3 reads CASSLGGQGNTEAFF. CDR3 bases: TGTGCCAGCAGCTTAGGAGGGCAGGGGAACACTGAAGCTTTCTTT. Full variable domain (rest looked up from reference TRBV13 and TRBJ1-1): AAGVIQSPRHLIKEKRETATLKCYPIPRHDTVYWYQQGPGQDPQFLISFYEKMQSDKGSIPDRFSAQQFSDYHSELNMSSLELGDSALYFCASSLGGQGNTEAFFGQGTRLTVV.

V usage is TRBV3-1 (or the pseudogene TRBV3-2) and J usage is TRBJ1-1, with D perhaps TRBD1 (5 bases). Deletions cut 4 bases from V and 0 bases from J, with 9 bases between. The CDR3 runs to 14 residues. The germline CDR1 and CDR2 sequences are LGHDT and YNNKEL (reference sequence). CDR3 sequence reads: CASSPTVLNTEAFF. The CDR3 DNA reads as TGTGCCAGCAGCCCGACAGTCCTGAACACTGAAGCTTTCTTT.

The chain employs TRBV6-5 and TRBJ1-1, with D possibly TRBD1 on 5 matching bases. The CDR3 is 13 amino acids. V was trimmed by 5 bases and J by 4 bases, leaving 11 bases between them. Germline V gene sequence: CDR1 MNHEY, CDR2 SVGAGI. The CDR3, as DNA: TGTGCCAGCAGTAGCCAGGGAGGCACTGAAGCTTTCTTT. Encoded protein: CASSSQGGTEAFF.

The J gene is TRBJ2-6, the V gene TRBV5-5; D is uncertain. CDR1 is SGHKS, CDR2 YYEKEE, per germline (reference sequence). The V and J ends lost 1 base and 0 bases respectively, with 5 bases between them. The CDR3 totals 15 residues. For the CDR3, the DNA is TGTGCCAGCAGCTTGCTAGTCTCTGGGGCCAACGTCCTGACTTTC. Translated, it gives CASSLLVSGANVLTF.

The chain employs TRBV27 and TRBJ2-5; tentative D call: TRBD1 (7 bases). This CDR3 has 17 amino acids. Germline loops: CDR1 MNHEY, CDR2 SMNVEV (reference sequence). V dropped 5 bases and J dropped 4 bases, with 23 bases sitting between them. The CDR3 region has the DNA TGTGCCAGCAGTCCACCGGGGTACAGGGGAGGCTCAGAGACCCAGTACTTC. It yields the protein CASSPPGYRGGSETQYF.

CDR3 amino acids: CASSGQGKSSGANVLTF. CDR3 coding DNA: TGTGCCAGCAGCGGACAGGGCAAAAGCTCTGGGGCCAACGTCCTGACTTTC. The chain links TRBV9 to TRBJ2-6; 7 bases map to TRBD1. Per germline, CDR1 SGDLS and CDR2 YYNGEE. The J segment lost 0 bases and the V segment lost 3 bases, leaving 6 bases of the junction unmatched. The CDR3 is 17 amino acids. Full variable domain (remainder filled in from reference TRBV9 and TRBJ2-6): DSGVTQTPKHLITATGQRVTLRCSPRSGDLSVYWYQQSLDQGLQFLIQYYNGEERAKGNILERFSAQQFPDLHSELNLSSLELGDSALYFCASSGQGKSSGANVLTFGAGSRLTVL.

This clone has a handful of counts. The chain carries TRBV3-1 (or the pseudogene TRBV3-2) and TRBJ2-5, with 15 positions matching TRBD2. V lost 1 base, J lost 2 bases, and 5 bases stayed unmatched. Per the germline V gene, CDR1 is LGHDT and CDR2 is YNNKEL (reference sequence). The CDR3 has 18 amino acids. CDR3 sequence reads: CASSQAGLAGGRQETQYF. Written as DNA, the CDR3 is TGTGCCAGCAGCCAAGCGGGACTAGCGGGGGGAAGACAAGAGACCCAGTACTTC.

The rearrangement uses TRBV30 and TRBJ1-1; no definite D call. The V end lost 0 bases, the J end lost 6 bases, and 8 bases lay between the germline ends. There are 12 residues in the CDR3. Germline V gives CDR1 GTSNPN, CDR2 SVGIG (reference sequence). This CDR3 reads CAWSVKRAEAFF. CDR3 bases: TGTGCCTGGAGTGTAAAGAGGGCTGAAGCTTTCTTT.